A single sample gave rise to the 2 T cell receptor beta chains below, sequenced in a study of blood T cell repertoires in COVID-19. Assay: immunoSEQ multiplex PCR; the TCRdb copy retains only in-frame clones and omits some. The sample carries 110,000 or so clones, approximately 72% recorded once. Sequencing was carried out using peripheral blood. The source of these receptors is a woman between 65 and 79 years old with acute or convalescent COVID-19.

This clone was counted a few times. The chain joins TRBV7-9 to TRBJ1-6, with 7 positions matching TRBD1. The CDR3 is 14 residues long. The V gene's germline CDR1 is SEHNR and CDR2 FQNEAQ (reference sequence). The ends lost 4 bases at V and 7 bases at J; junction bases unmatched: 4. DNA for the CDR3: TGTGCCAGCAGCTCGGGACAGAAGAATTCACCCCTCCACTTT. This sequence encodes CASSSGQKNSPLHF.

In this sample, this clone turned up once. This rearrangement joins TRBV10-3 to TRBJ2-2; a weak D match, TRBD2 (5 bases). This CDR3 spans 14 amino acids. Germline V gene data show CDR1 as ENHRY and CDR2 as SYGVKD. Trimming cost V 6 bases and J 5 bases, with 13 bases left between them. The CDR3 DNA is TGTGCCATCAGAATAGGTTCGGGGACCGGGGAGCTGTTTTTT. This translates into CAIRIGSGTGELFF.